This TCR beta chain was retrieved from a study of graft-versus-host responses after intestinal transplantation. A note on this clone: The target antigen is unknown.

The CDR3 runs to 16 residues. V lost 0 bases to trimming and J lost 4 bases; unmatched junction nucleotides: 8. Per the germline V gene, CDR1 is MGHRA and CDR2 is YSYEKL. Here immunoSEQ multiplex PCR was the method, and the copy in TCRdb shows in-frame clones only, minus some. The sample comprises under 95,000 clones, about 88% of which are singletons, and approximately 0.3% rests with the top ten. Sequences were derived from unstimulated CD4+ T cells sorted from spleen or lymph node cells, sampled before transplant. The origin of this receptor is a human donor who was the organ donor for an intestinal transplant. J is TRBJ1-2 and V is TRBV4-1; 7 nucleotides align to TRBD1. As DNA, the CDR3 is TGCGCCAGCAGCCAAGATCTTTGGACAGGAACCTATGGCTACACCTTC. It encodes CASSQDLWTGTYGYTF.